The 11 T cell receptor beta chains reported below all come from one sample, sequenced in a study of blood T cell repertoires in COVID-19. Method: immunoSEQ multiplex PCR; TCRdb's copy keeps in-frame clones and lacks some. This table holds approximately 250,000 clones, about 80% found once. Source material: peripheral blood. All receptors come from a human donor in a cohort sampled during active COVID-19.

V gene TRBV29-1 combines with J gene TRBJ1-1; D gene unclear. The CDR3 spans 11 residues. The ends were cut back, 5 bases at V and 8 bases at J, with 12 bases in the middle. The germline CDR1 and CDR2 sequences are SQVTM and ANQGSEA. The CDR3 region has the DNA TGCAGCGTTCCCACAATACGAGAAGCTTTCTTT. It is translated as CSVPTIREAFF.

J is TRBJ2-3 and V is TRBV7-2, with D perhaps matching TRBD2 (6 bases). CDR1 is SGHTA, CDR2 FQGNSA, per germline. The CDR3 covers 16 residues. V was pared by 5 bases and J by 4 bases, with 19 bases between. The CDR3 reads CASSPMTRGVSDTQYF. The CDR3 DNA reads TGTGCCAGCAGCCCTATGACTAGAGGGGTTTCAGATACGCAGTATTTT. Full variable domain (missing parts from reference TRBV7-2 and TRBJ2-3): GAGVSQSPSNKVTEKGKDVELRCDPISGHTALYWYRQSLGQGLEFLIYFQGNSAPDKSGLPSDRFSAERTGGSVSTLTIQRTQQEDSAVYLCASSPMTRGVSDTQYFGPGTRLTVL.

CDR3 protein: CASSQVPGTALFF. In nucleotides, the CDR3 is TGCGCCAGCAGCCAAGTCCCCGGGACAGCACTGTTTTTT. The chain recombines TRBV4-1 with TRBJ1-4; 7 bases are shared with TRBD1. The germline V gene has CDR1 MGHRA and CDR2 YSYEKL. This CDR3 has 13 amino acids. V was pared by 1 base and J by 13 bases, with 6 bases of the junction left unmatched.

This clone occurred once. The CDR3 DNA reads as TGTGCCAGCAGTTACCGGACAGGGTGGCAAGAGACCCAGTACTTC. This translates into CASSYRTGWQETQYF. The V call is TRBV28, the J call TRBJ2-5; 8 positions agree with TRBD1. The CDR3 sequence is 15 residues long. Germline assignment: CDR1 MDHEN and CDR2 SYDVKM. The ends lost 4 bases at V and 2 bases at J; junction bases unmatched: 6.

J is TRBJ1-1 and V is TRBV6-5; the match to TRBD1 covers 9 bases. With V trimmed by 2 bases and J by 6 bases, 1 base remained unmatched. The CDR3 has 13 amino acids. Germline CDR1 reads MNHEY; CDR2 reads SVGAGI. CDR3 nucleotide sequence: TGTGCCAGCAGTTACCGACAGGGGGCTGAAGCTTTCTTT. Amino acids: CASSYRQGAEAFF.

The chain joins TRBV5-1 to TRBJ2-3; unclear D gene. Trimming cost V 2 bases and J 6 bases, with 4 bases left between them. This CDR3 contains 11 residues. Germline V lookup: CDR1 SGHRS, CDR2 YFSETQ. This CDR3 reads CASSLEDTQYF. CDR3 in DNA: TGCGCCAGCAGCTTAGAGGATACGCAGTATTTT.

This clone was detected only a few times. The chain is built from TRBV6-2 or TRBV6-3 and TRBJ2-2; 10 positions agree with TRBD2. Germline values: CDR1 MNHEY, CDR2 SVGEGT. V lost 0 bases, J lost 4 bases, and 5 bases stayed unmatched. CDR3 length: 17 amino acids. The CDR3 loop is CASSYSLAGEGTGELFF. CDR3 nucleotides: TGTGCCAGCAGTTACTCCCTAGCGGGGGAAGGCACCGGGGAGCTGTTTTTT.

This rearrangement joins TRBV6-5 to TRBJ2-1; 7 bases align to TRBD2. Germline V lookup: CDR1 MNHEY, CDR2 SVGAGI. Trimming took 10 bases from V and 3 from J; bases not matched to a gene: 12. There are 15 residues in the CDR3. The CDR3 DNA reads TGTGCCACCAAAACTCTAGCGGAACTCTACAATGAGCAGTTCTTC. Translated, it gives CATKTLAELYNEQFF.

The rearrangement uses TRBV7-6 and TRBJ1-4; 9 bases line up with TRBD1. The germline gives CDR1 SGHVS, CDR2 FNYEAQ. After removal of 4 bases from V and 8 bases from J, the junction contained 8 bases not matched to a gene. The CDR3 contains 15 residues. The CDR3 DNA reads TGTGCCAGCAGCTCGAACAGGGGGCGAAGGGAAAAACTGTTTTTT. Translating gives CASSSNRGRREKLFF.

The gene calls are TRBV5-1 and TRBJ2-1, with 8 positions matching TRBD2. Trimming removed 0 bases from V and 5 bases from J; junction bases left unmatched: 10. The CDR3 is 17 amino acids. Germline V gene lookup returns CDR1 SGHRS and CDR2 YFSETQ. CDR3 in amino acids: CASSLAPSGGGNNEQFF. DNA for the CDR3: TGCGCCAGCAGCTTGGCTCCGTCGGGAGGGGGGAACAATGAGCAGTTCTTC.

J is TRBJ2-5 and V is TRBV2, with 7 bases that match TRBD1. The trim removed 6 bases at V and 5 bases at J, leaving 12 bases unmatched. Germline-derived CDR1 and CDR2 are SNHLY and FYNNEI. The CDR3 has 15 residues. The CDR3 spells CASSRVQGIGETQYF. In DNA, the CDR3 is TGTGCCAGCAGCCGTGTACAGGGGATCGGGGAGACCCAGTACTTC.